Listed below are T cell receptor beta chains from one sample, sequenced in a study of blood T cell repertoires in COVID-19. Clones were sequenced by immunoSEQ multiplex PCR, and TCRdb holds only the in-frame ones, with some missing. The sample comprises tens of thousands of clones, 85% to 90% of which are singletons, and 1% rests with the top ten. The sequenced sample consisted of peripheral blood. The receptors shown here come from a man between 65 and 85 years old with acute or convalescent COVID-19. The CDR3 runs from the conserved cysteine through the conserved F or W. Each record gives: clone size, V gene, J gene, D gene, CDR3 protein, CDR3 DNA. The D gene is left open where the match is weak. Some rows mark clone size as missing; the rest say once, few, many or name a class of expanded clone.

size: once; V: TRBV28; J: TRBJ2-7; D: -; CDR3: CASTHRKSYEQYF; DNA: TGTGCCAGCACCCACAGGAAATCCTACGAGCAGTACTTC
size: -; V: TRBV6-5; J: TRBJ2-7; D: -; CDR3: CATSLGGEIHYEQYF; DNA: TGTGCCACCTCACTGGGTGGGGAGATCCACTACGAGCAGTACTTC
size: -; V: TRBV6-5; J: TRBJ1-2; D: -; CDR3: CASGGIHSEF; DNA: TGTGCCAGCGGAGGGATCCACTCGGAATTC
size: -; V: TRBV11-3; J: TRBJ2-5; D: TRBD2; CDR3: CASSLRASGSTETQYF; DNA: TGTGCCAGCAGCTTAAGGGCTAGCGGGAGTACAGAGACCCAGTACTTC
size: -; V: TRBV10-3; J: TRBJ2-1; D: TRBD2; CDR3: CAISGGGTSGRGKGNEQFF; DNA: TGTGCCATCAGTGGAGGGGGGACTAGCGGGAGGGGAAAAGGGAATGAGCAGTTCTTC
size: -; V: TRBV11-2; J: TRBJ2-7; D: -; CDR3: CASSSWGGRMYF; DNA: TGTGCCAGCAGTTCCTGGGGGGGGCGAATGTACTTC
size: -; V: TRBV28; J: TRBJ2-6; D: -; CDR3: CASRPTGISSGANVLTF; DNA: TGTGCCAGCAGGCCGACAGGAATAAGCTCTGGGGCCAACGTCCTGACTTTC
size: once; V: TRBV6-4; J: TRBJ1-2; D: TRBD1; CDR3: CASSPQGDSYGYTF; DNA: TGTGCCAGCAGTCCTCAGGGGGATAGCTATGGCTACACCTTC
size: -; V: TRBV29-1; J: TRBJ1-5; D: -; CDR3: CSVESGVGAQHF; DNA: TGCAGCGTTGAGTCAGGGGTTGGGGCCCAGCATTTT
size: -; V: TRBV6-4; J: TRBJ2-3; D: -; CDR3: CASSEGLASDTQYF; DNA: TGTGCCAGCAGTGAAGGGCTAGCTTCCGATACGCAGTATTTT
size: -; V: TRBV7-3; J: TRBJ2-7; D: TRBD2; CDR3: CASSPDSGLAGNYEQYF; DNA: TGTGCCAGCAGCCCAGACTCGGGACTAGCGGGAAACTACGAGCAGTACTTC
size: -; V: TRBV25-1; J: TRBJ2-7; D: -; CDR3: CASSESGGAASSYEQYF; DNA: TGTGCCAGCAGTGAATCCGGAGGGGCTGCAAGCTCCTACGAGCAGTACTTC
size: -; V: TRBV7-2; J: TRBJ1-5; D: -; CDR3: CASSLSGVSNQPQHF; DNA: TGTGCCAGCAGCTTATCAGGGGTCAGCAATCAGCCCCAGCATTTT
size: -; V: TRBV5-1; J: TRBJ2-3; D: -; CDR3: CASSFLSGHGDTQYF; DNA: TGCGCCAGCAGCTTCTTGAGTGGACACGGAGATACGCAGTATTTT
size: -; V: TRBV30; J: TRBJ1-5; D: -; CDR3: CAWSHDIGSTSNQPQHF; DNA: TGTGCCTGGAGCCACGACATAGGGAGTACTAGCAATCAGCCCCAGCATTTT
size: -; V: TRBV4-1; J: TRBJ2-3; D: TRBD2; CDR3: CASSQDRSGGSGRIHTQYF; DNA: TGCGCCAGCAGCCAAGATAGGTCTGGGGGTAGCGGGAGGATACATACGCAGTATTTT
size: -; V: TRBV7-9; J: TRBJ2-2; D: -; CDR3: CAISGPPNTGELFF; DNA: TGTGCCATAAGCGGGCCCCCGAACACCGGGGAGCTGTTTTTT
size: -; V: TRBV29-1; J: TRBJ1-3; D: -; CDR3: CSVQEGAGNTIYF; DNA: TGCAGCGTCCAAGAGGGAGCTGGAAACACCATATATTTT
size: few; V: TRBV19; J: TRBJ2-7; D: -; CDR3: CATLNGWSDEQYF; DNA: TGTGCCACCTTAAACGGGTGGTCCGACGAGCAGTACTTC
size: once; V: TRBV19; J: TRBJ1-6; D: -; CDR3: CASSITGGERGSPLHF; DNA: TGTGCCAGTAGTATTACTGGAGGGGAGCGAGGTTCACCCCTCCACTTT
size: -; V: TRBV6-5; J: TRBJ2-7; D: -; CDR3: CASSPLGVEQYF; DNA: TGTGCCAGCAGCCCCTTAGGAGTGGAGCAGTACTTC
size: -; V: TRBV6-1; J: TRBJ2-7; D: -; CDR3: CASSEARAGISYEQYF; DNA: TGTGCCAGCAGTGAAGCGCGTGCGGGGATCTCCTACGAGCAGTACTTC
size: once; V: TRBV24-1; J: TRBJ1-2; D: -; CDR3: CATSDGGSAMYGYTF; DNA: TGTGCCACCAGTGATGGGGGCAGTGCGATGTATGGCTACACCTTC
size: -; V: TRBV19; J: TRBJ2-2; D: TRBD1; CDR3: CASVKRQGAGELFF; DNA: TGTGCCAGTGTCAAAAGACAGGGCGCCGGGGAGCTGTTTTTT
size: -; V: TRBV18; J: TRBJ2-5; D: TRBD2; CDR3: CASSLLAGVETQYF; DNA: TGTGCCAGCTCATTACTAGCGGGGGTGGAGACCCAGTACTTC
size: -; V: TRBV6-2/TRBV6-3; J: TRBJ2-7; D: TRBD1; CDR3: CASSYSTGGPEQYF; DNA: TGTGCCAGCAGTTACTCGACAGGGGGGCCCGAGCAGTACTTC
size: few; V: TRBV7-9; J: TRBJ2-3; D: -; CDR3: CAGRQNTYTQYF; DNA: TGTGCAGGCCGACAGAACACTTATACGCAGTATTTT
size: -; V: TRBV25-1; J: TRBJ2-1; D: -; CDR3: CASSEEGASYNEQFF; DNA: TGTGCCAGCAGTGAGGAGGGGGCTTCCTACAATGAGCAGTTCTTC
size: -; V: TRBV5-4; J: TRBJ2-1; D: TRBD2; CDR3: CASSSYGLAANEQFF; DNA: TGTGCCAGCAGCTCCTACGGACTAGCGGCTAATGAGCAGTTCTTC
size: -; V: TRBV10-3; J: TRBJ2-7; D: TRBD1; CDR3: CAIRGTGGLGYEQYF; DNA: TGTGCCATCAGGGGGACAGGGGGATTGGGATACGAGCAGTACTTC
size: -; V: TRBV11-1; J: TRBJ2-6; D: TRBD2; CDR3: CASSLALSGGLSGANVLTF; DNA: TGTGCCAGCAGCTTAGCCCTCAGCGGGGGACTCTCTGGGGCCAACGTCCTGACTTTC
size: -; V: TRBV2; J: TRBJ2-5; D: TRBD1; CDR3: CASLPRTGIKTQYF; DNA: TGTGCCAGCCTCCCCCGGACAGGGATCAAGACCCAGTACTTC